Below, one T cell receptor (beta chain) is given with its context. Germline V CDR1 and CDR2: SEHNR, FQNEAQ (reference sequence). With 4 bases removed from V and 4 bases from J, the gap between germline ends came to 13 bases. The CDR3 runs 14 residues. This record belongs to a study of T-cell reconstitution after alpha-beta-depleted transplantation in children. A library of TCRbeta sequences, prepared with unique molecular identifiers, was generated. Via MiXCR, TCRdb re-called the PCR reads, giving one row per CDR3 protein. The sample has some 260,000 distinct CDR3 sequences; more than 20% are singletons.

The source of this sequence is a female patient aged 2-15 years who had a stem cell transplant for congenital amegakaryocytic thrombocytopenia, so the T cells may come from the graft donor. The sample consisted of PBMCs, mostly from graft donor cells, taken 360 days after TCRalphabeta/CD19-depleted stem cell transplant. The chain carries TRBV7-9 and TRBJ1-2; no clear D gene. The CDR3 DNA reads TGTGCCAGCAGCTCCCTTACGGGGATCTATGGCTACACCTTC. It yields the protein CASSSLTGIYGYTF.